In its sample, the clone carrying this T cell receptor (beta chain) was seen many times. The data belong to a study of blood T cells in healthy people across ages. Trimming took 3 bases from V and 1 from J, leaving 10 bases between them. The CDR3 has 14 residues. Primed by a sample-barcoded 5' primer and a J-beta primer mix, a second PCR proceeded for about 7 to 12 cycles. TCRdb used MiXCR to reprocess the 5' RACE reads, holding one entry per CDR3 protein. Of over 1,300,000 distinct CDR3 sequences in the sample, around 59% were seen once. The sequenced sample was blood. This TCR was recovered from a man aged 18 to 29 in good health. The chain employs TRBV12-3 or TRBV12-4 and TRBJ2-7; weak D call: TRBD1 (5 bases). CDR3 coding DNA: TGTGCCAGCAGTTTGGGTGGACAATCCTACGAGCAGTACTTC. Its protein product is CASSLGGQSYEQYF.